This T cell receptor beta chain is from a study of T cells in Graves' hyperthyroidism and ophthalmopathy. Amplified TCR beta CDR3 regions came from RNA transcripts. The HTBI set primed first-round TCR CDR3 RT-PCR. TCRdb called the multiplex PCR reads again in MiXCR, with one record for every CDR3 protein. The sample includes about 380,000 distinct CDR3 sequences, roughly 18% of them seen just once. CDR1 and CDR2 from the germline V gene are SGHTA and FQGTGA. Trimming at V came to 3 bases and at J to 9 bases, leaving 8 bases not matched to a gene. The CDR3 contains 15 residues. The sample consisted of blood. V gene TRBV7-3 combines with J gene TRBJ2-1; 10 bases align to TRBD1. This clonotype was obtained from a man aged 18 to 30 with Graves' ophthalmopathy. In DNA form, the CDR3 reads TGTGCCAGCAGCTTCCTGGGACAGGGGCGGGGTGAGCAGTTCTTC. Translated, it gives CASSFLGQGRGEQFF.